This entry lists 7 T cell receptor beta chains sequenced from one sample in a study of cytomegalovirus exposure and HLA in healthy donors. Primers included in the PCR were 60 Vbeta and 13 Jbeta primers. Generated by immunoSEQ multiplex PCR, the TCRdb table keeps only in-frame clones and is missing some. The table includes approximately 180,000 clones, around 79% detected once. Sequenced input: PBMCs. These receptor sequences come from a woman between 50 and 59 years old in good health and CMV-seronegative.

The CDR3 DNA reads as TGTGCCAGCAGCTCATTTGACAGGGGGTTAGACGAGCAGTACTTC. This gives the protein CASSSFDRGLDEQYF. This chain joins TRBV7-9 and TRBJ2-7; 9 positions match TRBD1. Germline CDR1 reads SEHNR; CDR2 reads FQNEAQ (reference sequence). The CDR3 contains 15 residues. J lost 5 bases, V lost 4 bases, and 9 bases had no gene match.

This clone has a single count. This chain connects TRBV27 to TRBJ2-1; perhaps TRBD2 as D (6 bases). Trimming left V 6 bases short and J 9 bases short, with 27 bases between. The CDR3 has 17 amino acids. Germline V gene sequence: CDR1 MNHEY, CDR2 SMNVEV (reference sequence). DNA for the CDR3: TGTGCCAGCAGAGCCTTCGGAGGAGGCGGGGCAGTAAGTGAGCAGTTCTTC. Translating gives CASRAFGGGGAVSEQFF.

The rearrangement joins TRBV6-1 to TRBJ2-7; 7 positions match TRBD1. The CDR3 covers 15 residues. V shed 2 bases, J shed 0 bases, and the junction held 4 bases outside the gene matches. Looked up from germline, CDR1 is MNHNS and CDR2 is SASEGT. This CDR3 reads CASSERGQSSYEQYF. The CDR3 DNA reads as TGTGCCAGCAGTGAAAGGGGACAGAGCTCCTACGAGCAGTACTTC.

This clone was detected only once. The rearrangement links TRBV6-1 to TRBJ1-5, with 8 bases identical to TRBD1. With 2 bases clipped from V and 1 base from J, the junction kept 13 bases outside the gene matches. CDR1 is MNHNS and CDR2 is SASEGT in the germline V gene. This CDR3 region has 19 residues. CDR3 coding DNA: TGTGCCAGCAGTGAAAGGGGGGCGGACAGGGTACTGAGCAATCAGCCCCAGCATTTT. This encodes CASSERGADRVLSNQPQHF.

The V and J genes are TRBV9 and TRBJ2-1; 7 bases are a match to TRBD2. V shed 0 bases, J shed 8 bases, and the junction held 11 bases outside the gene matches. The CDR3 length is 16 residues. Germline V gene lookup returns CDR1 SGDLS and CDR2 YYNGEE. The CDR3 reads CASSVAGGGPADEQFF. CDR3 bases: TGTGCCAGCAGCGTAGCGGGAGGTGGCCCCGCGGATGAGCAGTTCTTC.

V and J are TRBV6-5 and TRBJ2-1, with D unresolved. V lost 7 bases to trimming and J lost 6 bases, with 16 bases between them. Germline V gene data show CDR1 as MNHEY and CDR2 as SVGAGI. The CDR3 spans 14 residues. CDR3 in DNA: TGTGCCAGCACTTCGAATAGCCCATTCAATGAGCAGTTCTTC. Its protein is CASTSNSPFNEQFF.

The genes are TRBV9 and TRBJ2-7; TRBD1 agrees at 7 bases. Germline V gene data show CDR1 as SGDLS and CDR2 as YYNGEE. The CDR3 is made up of 14 amino acids. V dropped 3 bases and J dropped 0; count of bases not matched to a gene: 3. CDR3 sequence (DNA): TGTGCCAGCAGCGACGGGACAGTCTCCTACGAGCAGTACTTC. Its protein is CASSDGTVSYEQYF. Full variable domain (rest looked up from reference TRBV9 and TRBJ2-7): DSGVTQTPKHLITATGQRVTLRCSPRSGDLSVYWYQQSLDQGLQFLIQYYNGEERAKGNILERFSAQQFPDLHSELNLSSLELGDSALYFCASSDGTVSYEQYFGPGTRLTVT.